A single sample gave rise to the 7 T cell receptor beta chains below, sequenced in a study of Ad26.COV2.S vaccination and SARS-CoV-2 variants. Measured with immunoSEQ multiplex PCR; TCRdb has only the in-frame clones, and not every one. The sample lists 440,000 or so clones, nearly 90% occurring once. The treatment: around 19 received Ad26.COV2.S at low or high dose, single or two shots; about five received placebo; per-sample allocation not given. Day 63 after the first injection of vaccine or placebo was the sampling time. The sequences come from peripheral blood, collected in a trial of Ad26.COV2.S vaccine versus placebo. The origin of the receptors is a person between 18 and 60 years old who received the Ad26.COV2.S COVID-19 vaccine or a placebo.

The chain has TRBV11-2 and TRBJ1-6; D call uncertain. The CDR3 spans 14 residues. V dropped 5 bases and J dropped 3 bases, with 8 bases sitting between them. Germline lookup yields CDR1 SGHAT and CDR2 FQNNGV. CDR3: CASSPGLYNSPLHF. The CDR3 DNA sequence: TGTGCCAGCAGCCCGGGCCTCTATAATTCACCCCTCCACTTT.

The V and J genes are TRBV28 and TRBJ2-4, with 8 bases that match TRBD1. This CDR3 is built from 15 residues. The germline V gene has CDR1 MDHEN and CDR2 SYDVKM. V lost 6 bases and J lost 3; bases outside the gene matches: 7. The CDR3 region has the DNA TGTGCCAGCAGGTTAGGACAGGGTGTCAAAAACATTCAGTACTTC. Translating gives CASRLGQGVKNIQYF.

The chain carries TRBV7-9 and TRBJ2-5; 9 bases fit TRBD2. In germline, CDR1 is SEHNR, CDR2 FQNEAQ (reference sequence). Trimming took 2 bases from V and 2 from J; bases not matched to a gene: 6. The CDR3 runs 16 residues. The CDR3 region is CASSLPSGTPQETQYF. The CDR3 nucleotides read TGTGCCAGCAGCTTACCTAGCGGGACCCCACAAGAGACCCAGTACTTC.

The rearrangement uses TRBV28 and TRBJ1-2; D is unresolved. With 7 bases removed from V and 8 bases from J, the gap between germline ends came to 11 bases. This CDR3 comprises 11 residues. Germline CDR1 MDHEN, CDR2 SYDVKM. The CDR3 reads CASTTGGGYTF. CDR3 DNA: TGTGCCAGCACCACGGGCGGGGGCTACACCTTC.

J is TRBJ2-4 and V is TRBV2; D is possibly TRBD2 (6 bases). Germline V gene sequence: CDR1 SNHLY, CDR2 FYNNEI. Deletions cut 2 bases from V and 0 bases from J, with 11 bases between. This CDR3 comprises 16 residues. The CDR3 DNA follows: TGTGCCAGCAGTGAAAGGGGAGGCTTAGCCAAAAACATTCAGTACTTC. This translates into CASSERGGLAKNIQYF. Full variable domain (outside the CDR3, taken from reference TRBV2 and TRBJ2-4): EPEVTQTPSHQVTQMGQEVILRCVPISNHLYFYWYRQILGQKVEFLVSFYNNEISEKSEIFDDQFSVERPDGSNFTLKIRSTKLEDSAMYFCASSERGGLAKNIQYFGAGTRLSVL.

This clone was picked up one time. CDR3 protein: CASSFSGYASYEQYF. CDR3 in DNA: TGTGCCAGCAGTTTTTCAGGGTATGCGTCCTACGAGCAGTACTTC. This rearrangement joins TRBV27 to TRBJ2-7, with D perhaps matching TRBD1 (5 bases). Germline V gene sequence: CDR1 MNHEY, CDR2 SMNVEV (reference sequence). V lost 3 bases and J 1 base, leaving 13 bases between the germline ends. The CDR3 spans 15 residues.

This chain joins TRBV24-1 and TRBJ1-1; D unclear. The CDR3 extends over 12 amino acids. V was cut by 9 bases and J by 1 base, with 8 bases left in between. CDR1 and CDR2 from the germline V gene are KGHDR and SFDVKD. CDR3 sequence (DNA): TGTGCCACCGCCGGAACGAACACTGAAGCTTTCTTT. Translating gives CATAGTNTEAFF.